These 24 T cell receptor beta chains were sequenced from one sample in a study of CD8+CD57+ T cells in acquired aplastic anemia. Genomic DNA provided the template from which TCR beta VDJ and CDR3 profiles were obtained. TCRdb itself ran the reads through MiXCR, one entry per CDR3 protein. The sample records around 150,000 distinct CDR3 sequences, roughly 48% being singletons. Before being chosen for sequencing, patients had shown CD8+CD57+ cell expansion by flow cytometry. Sample: sorted CD4+, CD8+, or CD8+CD57+ T cells (not recorded which) from PBMCs. These receptors were taken from a human donor with aplastic anemia.

The J gene is TRBJ1-2, the V gene TRBV20-1; unclear D gene. The CDR3 consists of 13 residues. Trimming pared 5 bases from V and 3 bases from J, leaving 13 bases between. Germline CDR1 is DFQATT and CDR2 is SNEGSKA (reference sequence). CDR3 protein: CSASLHGDYGYTF. The CDR3 DNA reads TGCAGTGCTTCTCTTCACGGGGACTATGGCTACACCTTC.

This clonotype has ten or more counts. The V call is TRBV7-2, the J call TRBJ2-5; D call uncertain. This CDR3 has 13 residues. The germline V gene encodes CDR1 SGHTA and CDR2 FQGNSA. The V gene lost 7 bases and the J gene lost 2 bases, with 11 bases spanning the gap. DNA of the CDR3: TGTGCCAGCACCCCAGCTAGGCAAGAGACCCAGTACTTC. Translation gives CASTPARQETQYF.

This clonotype occurred many times. CDR3 in DNA: TGTGCCAGCAGCGCCCGACTAGCGGCCAACAATGAGCAGTTCTTC. It translates to CASSARLAANNEQFF. The chain has TRBV9 and TRBJ2-1; 9 nucleotides align to TRBD2. CDR3 size: 15 residues. From germline, CDR1 is SGDLS and CDR2 YYNGEE. The V and J ends lost 3 bases and 5 bases, in that order; junction bases with no gene match: 6.

There are many counts of this clonotype. The chain employs TRBV11-3 and TRBJ2-7; D not certain. Germline V gene data show CDR1 as SGHNT and CDR2 as YENEEA. The length of the CDR3 is 15 residues. V was cut by 1 base and J by 3 bases, with 13 bases left in between. In DNA, the CDR3 is TGTGCCAGCAGCTTAGGATCGGTTGGATACTACGAGCAGTACTTC. It translates to CASSLGSVGYYEQYF.

This clonotype was seen repeatedly, ten times or more. The chain joins TRBV9 to TRBJ1-4; 12 bases are shared with TRBD1. Germline V gene lookup returns CDR1 SGDLS and CDR2 YYNGEE. Unmatched junction bases numbered 2, after V lost 0 bases and J lost 8 bases. The CDR3 consists of 15 residues. The CDR3 loop is CASSVGDRGQEKLFF. In DNA, the CDR3 is TGTGCCAGCAGCGTAGGGGACAGGGGGCAGGAAAAACTGTTTTTT.

Worth noting for this clonotype: A read error may explain this, as a much larger clone is one base away. The gene calls are TRBV3-1 and TRBJ1-3; D remains ambiguous. CDR1 is LGHDT and CDR2 is YNNKEL in the germline V gene (reference sequence). This CDR3 contains 12 residues. In DNA, the CDR3 is TGTGCCAGCAGCCAAGGTGGAAGCACCATATATTTT. Its protein product is CASSQGGSTIYF.

This clonotype was counted only a few times. This sequence joins TRBV6-2 or TRBV6-3 and TRBJ1-5; D unresolved. With 7 bases removed from V and 1 base from J, the gap between germline ends came to 11 bases. Germline V gives CDR1 MNHEY, CDR2 SVGEGT. The CDR3 loop spans 14 amino acids. CDR3 sequence reads: CASKTPGSNQPQHF. CDR3 coding DNA: TGTGCCAGCAAAACCCCGGGCAGCAATCAGCCCCAGCATTTT.

In regard to this clonotype: A clone one base away is much larger, so this may be a read error. The chain recombines TRBV6-1 with TRBJ1-1; D call uncertain. The germline V gene encodes CDR1 MNHNS and CDR2 SASEGT. CDR3 length equals 14 residues. The CDR3 bases are TGTGCCAGCAGTGACCAGCGTGCCGACACTGAAGCTTTGTTT. It yields the protein CASSDQRADTEALF.

The chain employs TRBV25-1 and TRBJ1-1, with TRBD1 identical over 8 bases. Germline CDR1 is MGHDK and CDR2 is SYGVNS. The trim removed 2 bases at V and 5 bases at J, leaving 4 bases unmatched. The CDR3 runs 14 residues. The CDR3 protein is CASSEQGAWTEAFF. The CDR3 DNA sequence: TGTGCCAGCAGTGAACAGGGGGCATGGACTGAAGCTTTCTTT.

This chain links TRBV6-1 with TRBJ1-2; D possibly corresponds to TRBD1 (6 bases). V lost 2 bases and J lost 3, with 13 bases in between. CDR3 length: 15 residues. Germline CDR1 reads MNHNS; CDR2 reads SASEGT. This CDR3 is CASSETRGADYGYTF. Written as DNA, the CDR3 is TGTGCCAGCAGTGAAACGAGGGGGGCGGACTATGGCTACACCTTC.

To note about this clonotype: An end of the junction differs from the germline gene, which may be a read error. The CDR3 reads CASGYSTETQYF. The CDR3 DNA reads TGTGCCAGCGGTTACTCGACGGAGACCCAGTACTTC. The chain uses TRBV6-6 and TRBJ2-5; D is unresolved. The length of the CDR3 is 12 residues. The germline CDR1 and CDR2 sequences are MNHNY and SVGAGI (reference sequence).

This clonotype was detected a few times. The J gene is TRBJ2-2, the V gene TRBV12-3 or TRBV12-4; D not resolved. V lost 8 bases and J 6 bases, leaving 16 bases between the germline ends. The CDR3 sequence is 14 residues long. DNA of the CDR3: TGTGCCAGCGTTACTCCCATTTCACCCGGGGAGCTGTTTTTT. Encoded protein: CASVTPISPGELFF.

The chain is built from TRBV2 and TRBJ2-2, with D possibly matching TRBD2 (5 bases). V was clipped by 6 bases and J by 3 bases, with 17 bases between them. This CDR3 spans 16 amino acids. Germline V gene lookup returns CDR1 SNHLY and CDR2 FYNNEI. CDR3 in amino acids: CASSGRERRYTGELFF. CDR3 nucleotides: TGTGCCAGCAGCGGCCGTGAGAGGAGGTACACCGGGGAGCTGTTTTTT. The full variable domain, with the rest looked up from reference TRBV2 and TRBJ2-2, is EPEVTQTPSHQVTQMGQEVILRCVPISNHLYFYWYRQILGQKVEFLVSFYNNEISEKSEIFDDQFSVERPDGSNFTLKIRSTKLEDSAMYFCASSGRERRYTGELFFGEGSRLTVL.

Details on this clonotype: As the CDR3 is not closed by the conserved phenylalanine or tryptophan, this likely results from a read error. Because the CDR3's place on the DNA is in doubt, the DNA is left out and the CDR3 is given as listed by TCRdb. This chain joins TRBV7-8 and TRBJ2-2. The CDR3 length equals 8 residues, ends included. Germline CDR1 is SGHVS and CDR2 is FQNEAQ. The CDR3 loop is CASSFGIG.

The chain combines TRBV6-2 or TRBV6-3 with TRBJ2-3; 8 bases align to TRBD2. Trimming removed 2 bases from V and 0 bases from J; junction bases left unmatched: 10. The CDR3 has 18 residues. In germline, CDR1 is MNHEY, CDR2 SVGEGT. In DNA form, the CDR3 reads TGTGCCAGCAGTTACGAGACTGGTAGCGGGATAAGCACAGATACGCAGTATTTT. Translating gives CASSYETGSGISTDTQYF.

This clonotype was observed a few times. The chain recombines TRBV30 with TRBJ2-5; D gene uncertain. Germline CDR1 GTSNPN, CDR2 SVGIG (reference sequence). The CDR3 consists of 13 residues. V was trimmed by 2 bases and J by 1 base, leaving 8 bases between them. CDR3 nucleotides: TGTGCCTGGAGTCGGTCTGCCCAAGAGACCCAGTACTTC. Amino acid sequence: CAWSRSAQETQYF. The variable domain in full, with the rest retrieved from reference TRBV30 and TRBJ2-5, is SQTIHQWPATLVQPVGSPLSLECTVEGTSNPNLYWYRQAAGRGLQLLFYSVGIGQISSEVPQNLSASRPQDRQFILSSKKLLLSDSGFYLCAWSRSAQETQYFGPGTRLLVL.

This clonotype was detected many times. The J gene is TRBJ1-5, the V gene TRBV5-1, with a tentative D call TRBD1 (5 bases). Germline V lookup: CDR1 SGHRS, CDR2 YFSETQ. The V and J ends lost 0 bases and 0 bases respectively, with 13 bases between them. The length of the CDR3 is 17 residues. The CDR3 bases are TGCGCCAGCAGCTTGGCCGACAGTATAGGTAGCAATCAGCCCCAGCATTTT. Its protein is CASSLADSIGSNQPQHF.

In its sample, this clonotype was seen many times. The chain uses TRBV29-1 and TRBJ1-2, with D uncertain. V lost 1 base to trimming and J lost 10 bases, with 16 bases between them. The CDR3 is 13 amino acids. CDR1 SQVTM and CDR2 ANQGSEA come from the germline V gene. CDR3 protein: CSVEGTGSFVYTF. CDR3 bases: TGCAGCGTTGAAGGGACGGGATCGTTTGTCTACACCTTC.

The V gene is TRBV10-2, the J gene TRBJ2-7; TRBD1 matches 10 bases. The length of the CDR3 is 12 residues. In germline, CDR1 is WSHSY, CDR2 SAAADI. Unmatched junction bases numbered 2, after V lost 6 bases and J lost 6 bases. CDR3 sequence (DNA): TGCGCCAGCAGGGGACAGGGGCCCGAGCAGTACTTC. It codes for CASRGQGPEQYF.

The table lists this clonotype with many counts. The chain combines TRBV5-1 with TRBJ1-4; 10 bases fit TRBD1. J was trimmed by 5 bases and V by 0 bases; bases with no gene match: 4. Germline-derived CDR1 and CDR2 are SGHRS and YFSETQ. The CDR3 has 16 amino acids. Here the CDR3 reads CASSLELGQGNEKLFF. For the CDR3, the DNA is TGCGCCAGCAGCTTGGAGTTGGGACAGGGGAATGAAAAACTGTTTTTT.

This clonotype was observed at least ten times. This chain uses TRBV20-1 with TRBJ1-2, with D perhaps TRBD1 (6 bases). The ends were cut back, 5 bases at V and 5 bases at J, with 15 bases in the middle. The CDR3 extends over 13 amino acids. Germline V gene data show CDR1 as DFQATT and CDR2 as SNEGSKA (reference sequence). The CDR3 nucleotides are TGCAGTGCTCCACAGGGTTCCGGATATGGCTACACCTTC. This gives the protein CSAPQGSGYGYTF.

V is TRBV19 and J is TRBJ2-5; D uncertain. CDR3 length: 12 amino acids. V lost 3 bases to trimming and J lost 0 bases, with 2 bases between them. Germline V gene sequence: CDR1 LNHDA, CDR2 SQIVND (reference sequence). DNA for the CDR3: TGTGCCAGTAGTATGTACCAAGAGACCCAGTACTTC. Encoded protein: CASSMYQETQYF.

As regards this clonotype: A read error may account for a junction end that differs from germline. DNA for the CDR3: TGCAGTGCTAGTGGACTAGCGGGGGACCTCTATACCTACGAGCAGCACTTC. Protein: CSASGLAGDLYTYEQHF. V gene TRBV20-1 combines with J gene TRBJ2-7; TRBD2 agrees at 13 bases. Germline V gene lookup returns CDR1 DFQATT and CDR2 SNEGSKA (reference sequence). The CDR3 covers 17 residues.

In this sample, this clonotype turned up many times. The chain recombines TRBV11-2 with TRBJ1-3, with D possibly being TRBD1 (5 bases). This CDR3 contains 15 residues. Looked up from germline, CDR1 is SGHAT and CDR2 is FQNNGV. Trimming pared 5 bases from V and 6 bases from J, leaving 17 bases between. This chain's CDR3 is CASSPRQGRENTIYF. The DNA of the CDR3 is TGTGCCAGCAGCCCTCGCCAGGGTAGAGAAAACACCATATATTTT.